The 30 T cell receptor beta chains below come from one sample, sequenced in a study of CD8+ T cells in alopecia areata. RNA was extracted and reverse transcribed into cDNA as the sequencing template. The assay was immunoSEQ multiplex PCR, and TCRdb's table has in-frame clones only and misses some. Of under 300,000 clones in the sample, around three fifths were seen once. Treatment specified: oral pan-JAK inhibitor, 5-10 mg twice daily. The starting material was CD4+ T cells sorted from blood, obtained around week 52, from a patient treated with tofacitinib. The source of these receptors is a human donor with alopecia areata.

The chain combines TRBV30 with TRBJ1-1; D unresolved. V gave up 3 bases and J gave up 1 base, with 6 bases separating them. This CDR3 contains 12 residues. Germline CDR1 GTSNPN, CDR2 SVGIG (reference sequence). CDR3 region: CAWSHRNTEAFF. The CDR3 nucleotides are TGTGCCTGGAGCCACAGGAACACTGAAGCTTTCTTT.

This clone was observed a handful of times. In the same sample, other DNA sequences code for this CDR3. J is TRBJ2-7 and V is TRBV27, with D perhaps given as TRBD1 or TRBD2 (5 bases each). V was pared by 4 bases and J by 1 base, with 8 bases between. The CDR3 sequence is 13 residues long. The V gene's germline CDR1 is MNHEY and CDR2 SMNVEV (reference sequence). CDR3 sequence: CASSSRESYEQYF. CDR3 coding DNA: TGTGCCAGCAGTTCCAGGGAGTCCTACGAGCAGTACTTC.

The chain joins TRBV27 to TRBJ2-7; D gene unclear. The CDR3 has 13 residues. Germline values: CDR1 MNHEY, CDR2 SMNVEV (reference sequence). Trimming stripped 0 bases from V and 6 bases from J, with 9 bases between. The CDR3 here is CASSLSRVGEQYF. DNA for the CDR3: TGTGCCAGCAGTTTATCAAGGGTCGGCGAGCAGTACTTC.

Only a few counts were recorded for this clone. The chain employs TRBV7-2 and TRBJ2-5; weak D call: TRBD2 (6 bases). CDR3 length equals 13 residues. CDR1 is SGHTA, CDR2 FQGNSA, per germline. Deletions cut 5 bases from V and 1 base from J, with 8 bases between. CDR3 DNA sequence: TGTGCCAGCAGCGGGGGACTCCAAGAGACCCAGTACTTC. Residues: CASSGGLQETQYF. Supplemented by reference TRBV7-2 and TRBJ2-5, the full variable domain reads GAGVSQSPSNKVTEKGKDVELRCDPISGHTALYWYRQSLGQGLEFLIYFQGNSAPDKSGLPSDRFSAERTGGSVSTLTIQRTQQEDSAVYLCASSGGLQETQYFGPGTRLLVL.

The chain couples TRBV6-5 to TRBJ1-2, with unresolved D. This CDR3 is built from 15 residues. Germline-derived CDR1 and CDR2 are MNHEY and SVGAGI. V lost 2 bases and J lost 6, with 16 bases in between. CDR3 DNA sequence: TGTGCCAGCAGTTACGGGAGGAATGGGCGGCATGGCTACACCTTC. It translates to CASSYGRNGRHGYTF.

The V gene is TRBV30, the J gene TRBJ2-7, with D maybe TRBD1 (5 bases). Deletions cut 0 bases from V and 6 bases from J, with 15 bases between. There are 14 residues in the CDR3. Per germline, CDR1 GTSNPN and CDR2 SVGIG (reference sequence). CDR3 DNA: TGTGCCTGGAGTGTTGGGCAGGGTAAAGCCGAGCAGTACTTC. This gives the protein CAWSVGQGKAEQYF.

This chain links TRBV5-6 with TRBJ1-3; possible D gene TRBD1, 5 bases. V was trimmed by 3 bases and J by 4 bases, leaving 14 bases between them. The CDR3 has 15 residues. CDR1 is SGHDT and CDR2 is YYEEEE in the germline V gene. The CDR3 region has the DNA TGTGCCAGCAGCTGGGGCGGACGCAGGGGAAACACCATATATTTT. Protein: CASSWGGRRGNTIYF.

The chain is built from TRBV30 and TRBJ2-2; D is possibly TRBD1 (5 bases). The CDR3 contains 11 residues. V was pared by 6 bases and J by 4 bases, with 6 bases between. In germline, CDR1 is GTSNPN, CDR2 SVGIG (reference sequence). This chain's CDR3 is CACRGTGELFF. CDR3 coding DNA: TGTGCCTGTAGGGGCACCGGGGAGCTGTTTTTT.

This clone was counted between two and nine times. The V gene is TRBV29-1, the J gene TRBJ2-5; tentatively, D is TRBD2 (5 bases). Germline V lookup: CDR1 SQVTM, CDR2 ANQGSEA. There are 14 residues in the CDR3. Trimming took off 6 bases at V and 6 bases at J, with 20 bases between the two ends. The CDR3 sequence: CSVHSSPPGKTQYF. The CDR3 DNA is TGCAGCGTCCATAGCAGCCCCCCGGGAAAGACCCAGTACTTC. Full variable domain (rest looked up from reference TRBV29-1 and TRBJ2-5): SAVISQKPSRDICQRGTSLTIQCQVDSQVTMMFWYRQQPGQSLTLIATANQGSEATYESGFVIDKFPISRPNLTFSTLTVSNMSPEDSSIYLCSVHSSPPGKTQYFGPGTRLLVL.

DNA of the CDR3: TGTGCCAGCAGTCTGGCCCCGGTCAATGAGCAGTTCTTC. It yields the protein CASSLAPVNEQFF. The chain recombines TRBV9 with TRBJ2-1; D not resolved. Deletions cut 5 bases from V and 6 bases from J, with 12 bases between. Germline assignment: CDR1 SGDLS and CDR2 YYNGEE. The CDR3 loop spans 13 amino acids.

The chain recombines TRBV5-1 with TRBJ2-2; TRBD1 agrees at 7 bases. Germline V lookup: CDR1 SGHRS, CDR2 YFSETQ. This CDR3 has 15 amino acids. J gave up 1 base and V 5 bases, and 5 bases lay outside the gene matches. DNA of the CDR3: TGCGCCAGCAGAGAGGGGGCGCAGAACACCGGGGAGCTGTTTTTT. It encodes CASREGAQNTGELFF.

This rearrangement joins TRBV11-1 to TRBJ2-7; D gene unclear. Germline CDR1 SGHAT, CDR2 FQDESV (reference sequence). The CDR3 extends over 11 amino acids. V was pared by 3 bases and J by 6 bases, with 6 bases between. CDR3 amino acids: CASSLAVEQYF. The CDR3 DNA is TGTGCCAGCAGCTTGGCGGTCGAGCAGTACTTC. Variable domain in full (rest from reference TRBV11-1 and TRBJ2-7): EAEVAQSPRYKITEKSQAVAFWCDPISGHATLYWYRQILGQGPELLVQFQDESVVDDSQLPKDRFSAERLKGVDSTLKIQPAELGDSAMYLCASSLAVEQYFGPGTRLTVT.

The V gene is TRBV19, the J gene TRBJ1-5; 11 nucleotides match TRBD1. There are 17 residues in the CDR3. J lost 2 bases, V lost 4 bases, and 7 bases had no gene match. CDR1 and CDR2 (germline): LNHDA, SQIVND (reference sequence). Here the CDR3 DNA reads TGTGCCAGTAGTAAAGGACAGGGGGCTATTGGCAATCAGCCCCAGCATTTT. This sequence encodes CASSKGQGAIGNQPQHF.

The chain couples TRBV29-1 to TRBJ1-5; 9 bases align to TRBD1. Per the germline V gene, CDR1 is SQVTM and CDR2 is ANQGSEA. The V and J ends lost 0 bases and 9 bases, in that order; junction bases with no gene match: 3. The length of the CDR3 is 13 residues. The CDR3 bases are TGCAGCGTTGAAGATGAGGGACAGGGGCCCCAGCATTTT. It yields the protein CSVEDEGQGPQHF.

V usage is TRBV20-1 and J usage is TRBJ1-1, with no clear D. The CDR3 sequence is 11 residues long. Trimming stripped 3 bases from V and 6 bases from J, with 8 bases between. Germline V lookup: CDR1 DFQATT, CDR2 SNEGSKA (reference sequence). This CDR3 reads CSASKGAEAFF. The CDR3, as DNA: TGCAGTGCTAGTAAGGGCGCTGAAGCTTTCTTT.

J is TRBJ1-1 and V is TRBV4-1; no firm D call. The CDR3 extends over 14 amino acids. Trimming pared 1 base from V and 11 bases from J, leaving 17 bases between. Germline CDR1 MGHRA, CDR2 YSYEKL. DNA of the CDR3: TGCGCCAGCAGCCAAGCCCCCCTTCACGAGAAGGCTTTCTTT. Protein sequence: CASSQAPLHEKAFF.

J is TRBJ2-7 and V is TRBV4-3, with 9 bases matching TRBD1. V trimming: 3 bases; J trimming: 5 bases; junction bases outside the gene matches: 5. The CDR3 is 14 residues long. Germline V gives CDR1 LGHNA, CDR2 YSLEER. The CDR3 spells CASSHLGQGNEQYF. For the CDR3, the DNA is TGCGCCAGCAGCCACCTGGGACAGGGTAACGAGCAGTACTTC.

In its sample, this clone was seen a few times. The gene calls are TRBV4-2 and TRBJ1-5; D not certain. The germline CDR1 and CDR2 sequences are LGHNA and YNFKEQ. V lost 0 bases and J lost 4, with 13 bases in between. The CDR3 is made up of 16 amino acids. CDR3 region: CASSQENGQGNQPQHF. DNA for the CDR3: TGTGCCAGCAGCCAAGAAAATGGGCAAGGGAATCAGCCCCAGCATTTT.

This chain links TRBV7-6 with TRBJ1-5; the D gene is possibly TRBD1 (5 bases). Between the trimmed V and J ends, which lost 2 bases and 8 bases, there was a span of 10 bases. CDR1 is SGHVS, CDR2 FNYEAQ, per germline. The CDR3 runs to 13 residues. This chain's CDR3 is CASSLMRGEPQHF. CDR3 in DNA: TGTGCCAGCAGCTTAATGAGGGGAGAGCCCCAGCATTTT.

This clone appeared a few times. CDR3 DNA sequence: TGCGCCAGCAGCTTACAAACCCCCGGGGAGCTGTTTTTT. It yields the protein CASSLQTPGELFF. The chain uses TRBV5-1 and TRBJ2-2; D is unclear. V was cut by 2 bases and J by 6 bases, with 8 bases left in between. The CDR3 extends over 13 amino acids. CDR1 and CDR2 (germline): SGHRS, YFSETQ.

The chain carries TRBV2 and TRBJ2-5; D is possibly TRBD1 or TRBD2 (5 bases each). The V gene lost 8 bases and the J gene lost 3 bases, with 10 bases spanning the gap. CDR3 length: 12 amino acids. The germline gives CDR1 SNHLY, CDR2 FYNNEI. CDR3 in amino acids: CASGGPEETQYF. Written as DNA, the CDR3 is TGTGCCAGCGGGGGACCCGAAGAGACCCAGTACTTC.

Concerning this clone itself: A read error may account for a junction end that differs from germline. The chain combines TRBV6-5 with TRBJ1-2; 12 bases line up with TRBD1. CDR1 is MNHEY and CDR2 is SVGAGI in the germline V gene. The CDR3 consists of 13 residues. The CDR3: CASSRDRGLGCTF. CDR3 nucleotides: TGTGCCAGCAGTCGGGACAGGGGGCTGGGCTGCACCTTC.

This rearrangement joins TRBV2 to TRBJ2-1, with D unclear. Germline CDR1 is SNHLY and CDR2 is FYNNEI. This CDR3 is 14 amino acids long. Deletions cut 1 base from V and 6 bases from J, with 10 bases between. CDR3 protein: CASSEVYFGNEQFF. The CDR3 DNA sequence: TGTGCCAGCAGTGAAGTATATTTCGGCAATGAGCAGTTCTTC. Together with reference TRBV2 and TRBJ2-1, the CDR3 gives the full variable domain: EPEVTQTPSHQVTQMGQEVILRCVPISNHLYFYWYRQILGQKVEFLVSFYNNEISEKSEIFDDQFSVERPDGSNFTLKIRSTKLEDSAMYFCASSEVYFGNEQFFGPGTRLTVL.

This clone was observed a handful of times. V usage is TRBV7-2 and J usage is TRBJ1-1; D might be TRBD1 (6 bases). V gave up 2 bases and J gave up 0 bases, with 7 bases separating them. This CDR3 region has 14 residues. Germline V gives CDR1 SGHTA, CDR2 FQGNSA. The CDR3 is CASSLRQVNTEAFF. Here the CDR3 DNA reads TGTGCCAGCAGCTTACGACAGGTGAACACTGAAGCTTTCTTT.

The chain couples TRBV7-2 to TRBJ1-5; D gene uncertain. CDR3 length: 13 residues. Germline loops: CDR1 SGHTA, CDR2 FQGNSA. V shed 1 base and J shed 5 bases, with 6 bases lying between them. The CDR3 nucleotides read TGTGCCAGCAGCTTAGTCGCTTATCAGCCCCAGCATTTT. It specifies CASSLVAYQPQHF.

The chain recombines TRBV6-6 with TRBJ2-2; weak D call: TRBD1 (5 bases). The germline gives CDR1 MNHNY, CDR2 SVGAGI (reference sequence). The CDR3 runs to 13 residues. The germline V and J ends were trimmed by 6 bases and 4 bases, with 9 bases remaining between them. This CDR3 is CASRPDSTGELFF. For the CDR3, the DNA is TGTGCCAGCAGACCAGACAGCACCGGGGAGCTGTTTTTT.

The chain carries TRBV30 and TRBJ2-7; 10 bases align to TRBD1. The V and J ends lost 0 bases and 7 bases, in that order; junction bases with no gene match: 9. This CDR3 is built from 15 residues. Germline-derived CDR1 and CDR2 are GTSNPN and SVGIG (reference sequence). DNA of the CDR3: TGTGCCTGGAGTGTAAGGGACAGGGGAGGTTGGGAGCAGTACTTC. It codes for CAWSVRDRGGWEQYF.

This chain uses TRBV4-3 with TRBJ1-6; possibly TRBD1 for D (6 bases). V lost 2 bases, J lost 5 bases, and 10 bases lay in between. Germline lookup yields CDR1 LGHNA and CDR2 YSLEER. The CDR3 consists of 15 residues. As DNA, the CDR3 is TGCGCCAGCAGCCAAACAGGGACCGATAATTCACCCCTCCACTTT. Translation gives CASSQTGTDNSPLHF.

Details on this clone: This sample also contains other DNA sequences that code for the same CDR3. The V and J genes are TRBV18 and TRBJ2-7; D may be TRBD2 (6 bases). The CDR3 has 13 residues. From germline, CDR1 is KGHSH and CDR2 LQKENI. The V and J ends lost 1 base and 4 bases respectively, with 8 bases between them. The CDR3 bases are TGTGCCAGCTCACCACGGCGGGGTTACGAGCAGTACTTC. Residues: CASSPRRGYEQYF.

This chain joins TRBV6-6 and TRBJ2-7; 10 nucleotides match TRBD2. Germline V gene data show CDR1 as MNHNY and CDR2 as SVGAGI (reference sequence). The CDR3 contains 15 residues. V lost 5 bases and J lost 5; bases outside the gene matches: 9. The DNA for the CDR3 is TGTGCCAGCAGTCTCCAGGGACTAGCGAACAACGAGCAGTACTTC. Translating it yields CASSLQGLANNEQYF.